These 26 T cell receptor beta chains were sequenced from one sample in a study of PD-1 blockade in mismatch repair-deficient tumors. The data were produced by immunoSEQ multiplex PCR, yet TCRdb's version contains in-frame clones alone and is incomplete. The data contain about 34,000 clones, roughly 80% of them singletons. Sample: PBMCs, taken roughly 6 weeks after starting pembrolizumab. The receptors were gathered from an adult with mismatch repair-deficient cancer.

V and J are TRBV28 and TRBJ1-2, with D possibly TRBD1 on 5 matching bases. Germline CDR1 is MDHEN and CDR2 is SYDVKM. This CDR3 is built from 15 residues. The V end was cut by 1 base, the J end by 8 bases, with 17 bases between. CDR3: CASSLSGRVASGYTF. Written as DNA, the CDR3 is TGTGCCAGCAGTTTATCTGGCAGGGTGGCGAGCGGCTACACCTTC.

V usage is TRBV30 and J usage is TRBJ2-7; D may be TRBD1 (6 bases). With 0 bases removed from V and 0 bases from J, the gap between germline ends came to 12 bases. Germline loops: CDR1 GTSNPN, CDR2 SVGIG (reference sequence). The CDR3 sequence is 15 residues long. The CDR3 sequence is CAWSVRGTRSYEQYF. As DNA, the CDR3 is TGTGCCTGGAGTGTGAGGGGGACCCGCTCCTACGAGCAGTACTTC.

This clone was detected only a few times. The rearrangement links TRBV30 to TRBJ2-7, with D uncertain. CDR3 length: 15 residues. CDR1 GTSNPN and CDR2 SVGIG come from the germline V gene (reference sequence). Trimming pared 7 bases from V and 3 bases from J, leaving 22 bases between. CDR3 region: CAFARPAAFHYEQYF. The DNA of the CDR3 is TGTGCCTTCGCTCGGCCGGCAGCGTTCCACTACGAGCAGTACTTC.

This clone turned up a few times. The chain joins TRBV7-3 to TRBJ2-1; 9 bases agree with TRBD2. Trimming cost V 2 bases and J 2 bases; bases outside gene matches: 1. The CDR3 is 15 residues long. Germline loops: CDR1 SGHTA, CDR2 FQGTGA. The CDR3 protein is CASSLAGGPYNEQFF. The CDR3 nucleotides are TGTGCCAGCAGCTTAGCGGGAGGGCCCTACAATGAGCAGTTCTTC.

The chain carries TRBV11-3 and TRBJ2-2; 8 bases line up with TRBD1. Looked up from germline, CDR1 is SGHNT and CDR2 is YENEEA. This CDR3 contains 17 residues. Unmatched junction bases numbered 16, after V lost 7 bases and J lost 6 bases. This chain's CDR3 is CASTPGPRQGAAGELFF. DNA for the CDR3: TGTGCCAGCACCCCAGGTCCCCGCCAGGGGGCGGCCGGGGAGCTGTTTTTT.

The chain joins TRBV10-1 to TRBJ2-3, with D possibly TRBD1 on 5 matching bases. V was pared by 3 bases and J by 2 bases, with 18 bases between. CDR1 and CDR2 from the germline V gene are WNHNN and SYGVQD (reference sequence). CDR3 length: 17 residues. The CDR3 DNA sequence: TGCGCCAGCAGTGAAATAGGACACCAACTGACCACAGATACGCAGTATTTT. The encoded protein is CASSEIGHQLTTDTQYF.

This chain uses TRBV28 with TRBJ1-1, with D perhaps TRBD1 (5 bases). The germline CDR1 and CDR2 sequences are MDHEN and SYDVKM. This CDR3 is built from 16 residues. The V and J ends lost 6 bases and 0 bases respectively, with 17 bases between them. The CDR3 reads CASSLTPDSMNTEAFF. CDR3 DNA: TGTGCCAGCAGCCTAACCCCCGACAGTATGAACACTGAAGCTTTCTTT.

The chain carries TRBV29-1 and TRBJ2-7; 7 bases are a match to TRBD2. Trimming removed 4 bases from V and 0 bases from J; junction bases left unmatched: 12. Germline V gives CDR1 SQVTM, CDR2 ANQGSEA. The CDR3 sequence is 16 residues long. This chain's CDR3 is CSVGGDRRGSSYEQYF. The CDR3 DNA follows: TGCAGCGTTGGCGGGGACCGGCGGGGGAGCTCCTACGAGCAGTACTTC.

The chain combines TRBV2 with TRBJ2-3; TRBD1 agrees at 11 bases. The CDR3 consists of 16 residues. Germline assignment: CDR1 SNHLY and CDR2 FYNNEI. The V gene end was trimmed by 6 bases and the J gene end by 5 bases; junction bases not matched to a gene: 10. As DNA, the CDR3 is TGTGCCAGCAGGCCCTCCGGGACAGGGGGTAGAGATACGCAGTATTTT. Translated, it gives CASRPSGTGGRDTQYF.

The count of this clone is one. The chain joins TRBV30 to TRBJ1-5; a possible D gene is TRBD1 (5 bases). Germline V gene sequence: CDR1 GTSNPN, CDR2 SVGIG (reference sequence). V was cut by 0 bases and J by 3 bases, with 6 bases left in between. The CDR3 length is 13 residues. The CDR3 DNA reads TGTGCCTGGAGTGTAGGGGACAATCAGCCCCAGCATTTT. As protein: CAWSVGDNQPQHF.

This sequence joins TRBV15 and TRBJ2-7; D not certain. The CDR3 covers 13 residues. Germline V gene sequence: CDR1 LNHNV, CDR2 YYDKDF (reference sequence). The ends were cut back, 0 bases at V and 4 bases at J, with 7 bases in the middle. In DNA form, the CDR3 reads TGTGCCACCAGCAGAGAACGGGTATACGAGCAGTACTTC. Translated, it gives CATSRERVYEQYF.

This clone was found a few times. This chain uses TRBV18 with TRBJ2-7, with D uncertain. In germline, CDR1 is KGHSH, CDR2 LQKENI. The CDR3 is made up of 13 amino acids. Trimming removed 3 bases at V and 5 bases at J, with 11 bases between. CDR3 coding DNA: TGTGCCAGCTCACCCAACTCGAGAGACGAGCAGTACTTC. Translating gives CASSPNSRDEQYF. The entire variable domain, with the rest obtained from reference TRBV18 and TRBJ2-7, is as follows: NAGVMQNPRHLVRRRGQEARLRCSPMKGHSHVYWYRQLPEEGLKFMVYLQKENIIDESGMPKERFSAEFPKEGPSILRIQQVVRGDSAAYFCASSPNSRDEQYFGPGTRLTVT.

The chain joins TRBV14 to TRBJ2-1; TRBD2 matches at 9 bases. CDR1 SGHDN and CDR2 FVKESK come from the germline V gene. This CDR3 region has 20 residues. V dropped 0 bases and J dropped 1; count of bases not matched to a gene: 13. CDR3 region: CASSQDPSGISGRSYNEQFF. CDR3 nucleotide sequence: TGTGCCAGCAGCCAAGACCCTAGCGGGATCAGCGGTCGGTCCTACAATGAGCAGTTCTTC.

The rearrangement links TRBV4-2 to TRBJ2-7; 8 nucleotides line up with TRBD1. CDR1 is LGHNA and CDR2 is YNFKEQ in the germline V gene. J lost 7 bases, V lost 0 bases, and 2 bases had no gene match. The CDR3 consists of 13 residues. CDR3 in amino acids: CASSQDRGREQYF. In DNA, the CDR3 is TGTGCCAGCAGCCAAGACAGGGGGCGGGAGCAGTACTTC.

The rearrangement joins TRBV14 to TRBJ1-6; TRBD1 matches at 8 bases. Germline CDR1 is SGHDN and CDR2 is FVKESK. Losses at the gene ends were 2 bases for V and 7 bases for J; bases not matched to a gene: 4. The CDR3 length is 15 residues. CDR3 sequence (DNA): TGTGCCAGCAGCCAACCTGGGACAGGAAATTCACCCCTCCACTTT. Amino acid sequence: CASSQPGTGNSPLHF.

The chain combines TRBV6-1 with TRBJ1-4; a weak D match, TRBD1 (6 bases). The CDR3 runs 15 residues. Trimming took 5 bases from V and 7 from J, leaving 17 bases between them. Per the germline V gene, CDR1 is MNHNS and CDR2 is SASEGT. CDR3 bases: TGTGCCAGCAGTCCGTGGGGGGGCGCGGGTGAAAAACTGTTTTTT. Encoded protein: CASSPWGGAGEKLFF.

This clone was seen a handful of times. J is TRBJ2-5 and V is TRBV19; D uncertain. There are 13 residues in the CDR3. V lost 5 bases, J lost 4 bases, and 11 bases lay in between. CDR1 and CDR2 (germline): LNHDA, SQIVND (reference sequence). CDR3 sequence (DNA): TGTGCCAGTAGTCGAGGAGTAGGAGAGACCCAGTACTTC. Protein: CASSRGVGETQYF.

The chain links TRBV9 to TRBJ2-5; TRBD2 might be the D (5 bases). The ends were cut back, 0 bases at V and 4 bases at J, with 10 bases in the middle. The germline V gene has CDR1 SGDLS and CDR2 YYNGEE. The CDR3 has 14 amino acids. The CDR3: CASSVGWAGETQYF. CDR3 coding DNA: TGTGCCAGCAGCGTAGGTTGGGCGGGAGAGACCCAGTACTTC.

The rearrangement links TRBV6-1 to TRBJ1-1, with a tentative D call TRBD1 (6 bases). V lost 3 bases to trimming and J lost 0 bases, with 14 bases between them. Germline V gene lookup returns CDR1 MNHNS and CDR2 SASEGT. This CDR3 comprises 16 residues. CDR3 loop: CASSDNPRGLNTEAFF. CDR3 sequence (DNA): TGTGCCAGCAGTGATAACCCCAGGGGCCTGAACACTGAAGCTTTCTTT.

The chain links TRBV5-1 to TRBJ1-4; 7 bases align to TRBD1. The germline gives CDR1 SGHRS, CDR2 YFSETQ. CDR3 length: 15 amino acids. V lost 0 bases to trimming and J lost 4 bases; unmatched junction nucleotides: 3. The chain's CDR3 is CASSLVGTDNEKLFF. The CDR3 nucleotides read TGCGCCAGCAGCTTGGTTGGGACAGATAATGAAAAACTGTTTTTT.

The chain carries TRBV28 and TRBJ2-7; a possible D gene is TRBD1 (6 bases). Germline V gene lookup returns CDR1 MDHEN and CDR2 SYDVKM. This CDR3 has 16 residues. Deletions cut 1 base from V and 0 bases from J, with 13 bases between. CDR3 in amino acids: CASSLYGRGVSYEQYF. In nucleotides, the CDR3 is TGTGCCAGCAGTTTATATGGCAGGGGCGTCTCCTACGAGCAGTACTTC.

This chain uses TRBV4-1 with TRBJ2-7; D is unresolved. CDR1 and CDR2 (germline): MGHRA, YSYEKL. The CDR3 loop spans 15 amino acids. The V and J ends lost 4 bases and 2 bases respectively, with 15 bases between them. The CDR3 loop is CASSPTRHQPYEQYF. The CDR3 nucleotides are TGCGCCAGCAGCCCAACACGACACCAACCCTACGAGCAGTACTTC.

The genes are TRBV5-1 and TRBJ2-1; possible D gene TRBD1, 5 bases. CDR1 is SGHRS and CDR2 is YFSETQ in the germline V gene. Trimming cost V 0 bases and J 7 bases, with 11 bases left between them. This CDR3 comprises 14 residues. The CDR3 loop reads CASSLGQPTNEQFF. Written as DNA, the CDR3 is TGCGCCAGCAGCTTGGGACAGCCAACAAATGAGCAGTTCTTC.

The V gene is TRBV28, the J gene TRBJ2-1, with TRBD2 matching over 10 bases. The germline CDR1 and CDR2 sequences are MDHEN and SYDVKM. The trim removed 4 bases at V and 4 bases at J, leaving 7 bases unmatched. The CDR3 is made up of 16 amino acids. DNA of the CDR3: TGTGCCAGCAGTTCCCCAGCGGGAGGGCCGTACAATGAGCAGTTCTTC. As protein: CASSSPAGGPYNEQFF.

The chain joins TRBV19 to TRBJ2-7, with 15 bases lining up with TRBD2. Unmatched junction bases numbered 3, after V lost 5 bases and J lost 7 bases. Per the germline V gene, CDR1 is LNHDA and CDR2 is SQIVND (reference sequence). The CDR3 contains 14 residues. CDR3 region: CASSGLAGGREQYF. CDR3 coding DNA: TGTGCCAGTAGTGGACTAGCGGGAGGGCGGGAGCAGTACTTC.

This clone was detected once. This sequence joins TRBV19 and TRBJ2-1, with 11 bases aligning to TRBD2. The CDR3 is 15 amino acids. After removal of 7 bases from V and 7 bases from J, the junction contained 9 bases not matched to a gene. The germline V gene has CDR1 LNHDA and CDR2 SQIVND (reference sequence). The CDR3 is CASNFLAGGANEQFF. The CDR3 DNA sequence: TGTGCCAGTAATTTCTTAGCGGGAGGGGCGAATGAGCAGTTCTTC.